This TCR beta chain came from a study of shared T cell receptors in the human thymus. V lost 2 bases and J 2 bases, leaving 13 bases between the germline ends. Germline V gives CDR1 MNHEY, CDR2 SVGAGI. The CDR3 is 15 amino acids. Generated by immunoSEQ multiplex PCR, the TCRdb table keeps only in-frame clones and is missing some. The sample holds hundreds of thousands of clones; roughly 74% are singletons and the top ten take more than 0.01%. This same sample was also part of a study on human thymus T cells. That paper adds: Resections from corrective heart surgery supplied the thymus tissue.

This chain uses TRBV6-5 with TRBJ2-7; maybe TRBD2 (5 bases). The receptor was derived from a boy in the first two years of life with a congenital heart defect. Material: thymocytes. The CDR3 loop reads CASSYILVNTYEQYF. The CDR3, as DNA: TGTGCCAGCAGTTACATACTAGTGAATACCTACGAGCAGTACTTC.